The clone carrying this TCR beta chain is categorized as medium-sized. Trimming cost V 8 bases and J 7 bases; bases outside gene matches: 17. Germline lookup yields CDR1 GTSNPN and CDR2 SVGIG (reference sequence). The CDR3 totals 17 residues. The data originate from a study of blood T cell repertoires in COVID-19. For the study at large: The United States, Italy and Spain provided the acute and convalescent COVID-19 samples. PBMCs, B-cell-depleted T cells, or T cells provided the cDNA or gDNA that made up the material.

Authors' data handling: Amplification of reference gene primers provided the estimated nucleated cell counts. Produced via immunoSEQ multiplex PCR; TCRdb's table is partial and in-frame only. V and J calls and clone size are copied from that table; D and trimming were computed from the DNA. The profile shows about 83,000 clones, about 87% of them singletons. Sequenced: peripheral blood. The source is a man aged 80 or over with active or convalescent COVID-19. The chain recombines TRBV30 with TRBJ2-1; 13 bases are shared with TRBD2. The CDR3 reads CASSGLAGDVWSNEQFF. As DNA, the CDR3 is TGTGCCAGCTCAGGACTAGCGGGAGACGTCTGGTCGAATGAGCAGTTCTTC.